Listed below are T cell receptor beta chains from one sample, sequenced in a study of blood T cells in healthy people across ages. MiXCR was run by TCRdb on the 5' RACE reads, yielding one entry per CDR3 protein. Here the sample spans 850,000 to 1,100,000 distinct CDR3 sequences, roughly two fifths being singletons. What was sequenced was blood. The receptors were sampled from a man younger than 30 in good health. The CDR3 runs from the conserved cysteine through the conserved F or W. Fields, in order: clone size, J gene, D gene, V gene, CDR3 protein, CDR3 DNA. The D gene is left open where the match is weak. Clone size is not always given. Where it is, it says once, few, many or a class for expanded clones.

>few|TRBJ1-1|.|TRBV9
CASSARGGVNTEAFF
TGTGCCAGCAGCGCCCGGGGGGGAGTGAACACTGAAGCTTTCTTT
>few|TRBJ2-5|.|TRBV2
CASSEITAQETQYF
TGTGCCAGCAGCGAAATCACGGCACAAGAGACCCAGTACTTC
>.|TRBJ2-3|TRBD1|TRBV4-1
CASSQPGQGSTDTQYF
TGCGCCAGCAGCCAACCCGGACAGGGTTCCACAGATACGCAGTATTTT
>few|TRBJ2-5|TRBD2|TRBV28
CASSFPLAGEPQETQYF
TGTGCCAGCAGTTTTCCCCTAGCGGGGGAGCCACAAGAGACCCAGTACTTC
>few|TRBJ2-4|TRBD2|TRBV7-2
CASSFSGILDIQYF
TGTGCCAGCAGCTTTAGCGGGATCCTGGACATTCAGTACTTC
>.|TRBJ2-7|TRBD1|TRBV6-2/TRBV6-3
CASSWTGYGNEQYF
TGTGCCAGCAGTTGGACAGGGTACGGAAACGAGCAGTACTTC
>.|TRBJ2-5|TRBD1|TRBV20-1
CSADRGGQGQETQYF
TGCAGTGCTGATAGGGGCGGACAGGGCCAAGAGACCCAGTACTTC
>few|TRBJ2-1|TRBD2|TRBV4-3
CASSQDWSSGGANEQFF
TGCGCCAGCAGCCAAGATTGGAGTAGCGGGGGGGCCAATGAGCAGTTCTTC
>.|TRBJ2-7|TRBD2|TRBV27
CASRLAGGPTSYEQYF
TGTGCCAGCAGACTAGCGGGGGGTCCAACCTCCTACGAGCAGTACTTC
>.|TRBJ2-1|.|TRBV5-1
CASSSRFHPAKDNEQFF
TGCGCCAGCAGCTCTCGGTTTCACCCAGCGAAAGACAATGAGCAGTTCTTC